This T cell receptor (beta chain) emerged from a study of T cells in Graves' hyperthyroidism and ophthalmopathy. V gave up 0 bases and J gave up 4 bases, with 10 bases separating them. CDR1 is KGHSH and CDR2 is LQKENI in the germline V gene. The CDR3 is 15 residues long. This clonotype has a handful of counts. It was uncontrolled infection, other autoimmune disease, pregnancy or lactation that excluded patients. TCR beta CDR3 region amplification was performed from RNA transcripts. With the HTBI primer set, the TCR CDR3 went through a first round of RT-PCR. TCRdb processed the multiplex PCR reads anew with MiXCR; each CDR3 protein has one entry. The table lists approximately 600,000 distinct CDR3 sequences, approximately 15% of them singletons.

Source material: blood. This sequence joins TRBV18 and TRBJ1-3, with D unclear. The TCR originated in a woman in her twenties or thirties with Graves' hyperthyroidism that later progressed to Graves' ophthalmopathy. DNA of the CDR3: TGTGCCAGCTCACCACCGGGAGTAGGGGGAAACACCATATATTTT. It is translated as CASSPPGVGGNTIYF. Filled out from reference TRBV18 and TRBJ1-3, the complete variable domain reads NAGVMQNPRHLVRRRGQEARLRCSPMKGHSHVYWYRQLPEEGLKFMVYLQKENIIDESGMPKERFSAEFPKEGPSILRIQQVVRGDSAAYFCASSPPGVGGNTIYFGEGSWLTVV.